Below, 12 T cell receptor beta chains from the same sample are listed, as sequenced in a study of blood T cell repertoires in COVID-19. This table comes from immunoSEQ multiplex PCR, and its TCRdb copy is limited to in-frame clones, with some not included. The repertoire has approximately 290,000 clones, over 75% of them found once; the top ten carry roughly 4%. The sequencing input was PBMCs or T cells enriched from blood (not recorded which). These receptors were taken from a woman aged 25-40 years who had recovered from COVID-19.

The CDR3: CASSPVDRANQPQHF. As DNA, the CDR3 is TGTGCCAGCAGTCCAGTCGACAGGGCAAATCAGCCCCAGCATTTT. The chain recombines TRBV28 with TRBJ1-5, with 7 bases matching TRBD1. Per germline, CDR1 MDHEN and CDR2 SYDVKM. After removal of 5 bases from V and 4 bases from J, the junction contained 8 bases not matched to a gene. This CDR3 has 15 amino acids.

The chain has TRBV30 and TRBJ2-7, with 12 positions matching TRBD2. The CDR3 is 15 residues long. V gave up 3 bases and J gave up 4 bases; unmatched junction bases: 7. CDR1 and CDR2 from the germline V gene are GTSNPN and SVGIG (reference sequence). The CDR3 is CAWSPRLAGEYEQYF. The CDR3 DNA sequence: TGTGCCTGGAGCCCTCGACTAGCGGGGGAATACGAGCAGTACTTC.

The gene calls are TRBV12-3 or TRBV12-4 and TRBJ1-2, with D perhaps TRBD1 (6 bases). This CDR3 comprises 12 residues. V lost 8 bases and J 4 bases, leaving 11 bases between the germline ends. The CDR3 sequence is CASSGDGYGYTF. CDR3 in DNA: TGTGCCAGCTCAGGGGATGGCTATGGCTACACCTTC.

The gene calls are TRBV6-5 and TRBJ2-7; D is unclear. Germline lookup yields CDR1 MNHEY and CDR2 SVGAGI. The V gene lost 0 bases and the J gene lost 7 bases, with 10 bases spanning the gap. The CDR3 has 13 amino acids. This CDR3 reads CASSYSPLEEQYF. Written as DNA, the CDR3 is TGTGCCAGCAGTTACTCCCCCTTGGAGGAGCAGTACTTC.

This chain's CDR3 is CASSYPNRVVNTEAFF. The CDR3 DNA reads as TGTGCCAGCAGTTACCCCAACAGGGTAGTGAACACTGAAGCTTTCTTT. The V and J genes are TRBV6-2 or TRBV6-3 and TRBJ1-1, with D tentatively TRBD1 (6 bases). Trimming removed 2 bases from V and 0 bases from J, with 13 bases in between. CDR3 length: 16 residues. Germline-derived CDR1 and CDR2 are MNHEY and SVGEGT.

The chain uses TRBV6-4 and TRBJ1-1; tentative D call: TRBD1 (6 bases). V dropped 2 bases and J dropped 7 bases, with 11 bases sitting between them. The CDR3 extends over 13 amino acids. Germline V gene data show CDR1 as MRHNA and CDR2 as SNTAGT. DNA for the CDR3: TGTGCCAGCAGTGACCCCAGGACAGTTGAAGCTTTCTTT. It specifies CASSDPRTVEAFF.

The CDR3 DNA reads TGTGCCAGCAGCGTAGTCCGACAGGATTTCTACGAGCAGTACTTC. It encodes CASSVVRQDFYEQYF. This chain uses TRBV9 with TRBJ2-7; possible D gene TRBD1, 6 bases. The CDR3 loop spans 15 amino acids. Looked up from germline, CDR1 is SGDLS and CDR2 is YYNGEE. V was cut by 0 bases and J by 3 bases, with 13 bases left in between.

The chain uses TRBV6-6 and TRBJ1-6; the D gene is possibly TRBD1 (5 bases). Germline lookup yields CDR1 MNHNY and CDR2 SVGAGI (reference sequence). The CDR3 has 14 amino acids. The ends were cut back, 4 bases at V and 6 bases at J, with 10 bases in the middle. This chain's CDR3 is CASSFDSANSPLHF. CDR3 nucleotides: TGTGCCAGCAGTTTCGACAGCGCTAATTCACCCCTCCACTTT.

This chain joins TRBV5-1 and TRBJ1-2, with D unclear. Trimming cost V 0 bases and J 2 bases, with 8 bases left between them. Germline V gene lookup returns CDR1 SGHRS and CDR2 YFSETQ. This CDR3 contains 14 residues. The CDR3 sequence is CASSLVSGNYGYTF. The CDR3 coding sequence is TGCGCCAGCAGCTTGGTTTCGGGGAACTATGGCTACACCTTC.

This clone is a singleton in its sample. The chain recombines TRBV6-5 with TRBJ2-3, with D maybe TRBD1 (6 bases). Germline V gene lookup returns CDR1 MNHEY and CDR2 SVGAGI. The V and J ends lost 2 bases and 5 bases respectively, with 8 bases between them. The CDR3 covers 13 residues. This CDR3 is CASSYRGGDTQYF. The CDR3 region has the DNA TGTGCCAGCAGTTACCGAGGGGGAGATACGCAGTATTTT.

With respect to this clone: The junction and the germline gene differ at one end; a read error may be behind it. The chain combines TRBV5-5 with TRBJ2-7, with D perhaps TRBD2 (6 bases). Per germline, CDR1 SGHKS and CDR2 YYEKEE (reference sequence). CDR3 size: 14 residues. CDR3 sequence reads: CASSLSWDWAPGDF. DNA for the CDR3: TGTGCCAGCAGCTTGTCTTGGGACTGGGCACCGGGGGACTTC.

The chain joins TRBV29-1 to TRBJ2-3, with D possibly being TRBD1 (5 bases). The V gene lost 6 bases and the J gene lost 3 bases, with 16 bases spanning the gap. The CDR3 loop spans 14 amino acids. CDR1 is SQVTM, CDR2 ANQGSEA, per germline. CDR3 in amino acids: CSVRLQVWTDTQYF. The DNA of the CDR3 is TGCAGCGTACGCCTACAGGTCTGGACAGATACGCAGTATTTT.